This paragraph covers one TCR beta chain sequence. This clonotype was observed at least ten times. This receptor's antigen is unknown. No base qualities exist here, and no much larger clone lies one base off it. The data originate from a study of T cells after yellow fever vaccination (dated by TCRdb to the late 2010s). General notes on the study: Libraries from fractions with low cell numbers were prepared with the SMART-Seq v4 Ultra Low Input RNA kit. Two healthy male donors made up the cohort, one aged 18 to 30 years and the other aged 30 to 40 years. To follow T-cell clones before and after primary and booster YFV17D yellow fever vaccination, bulk TCR alpha and beta repertoires were sequenced over time. Bulk PBMC replicates and cell subsets were isolated from blood drawn at multiple timepoints before and after both primary and secondary immunization. General findings and caveats noted by the study authors: Most clones expanded after primary vaccination were re-detected after the booster (almost 97% of CD4 and 88% of CD8), suggesting broad memory maintenance. Compared with the primary T-cell response, the secondary T-cell response was faster but weaker, reaching its peak on day 5 rather than on day 15. Computational filtering was needed because FACS-sorted repertoires could contain abundant contaminating clonotypes from the bulk population. Because the study included only a couple of donors, the extent to which the findings can be generalized is limited. A small share of clonotypes occurred in both CD4 and CD8 compartments, likely arising from convergent recombination.

Sample treatment or condition, as interpreted from the label and publication: live attenuated yellow fever vaccine strain. A standard Ficoll-Paque protocol was used to isolate PBMCs from peripheral blood. Dynabeads CD4 and CD8 positive selection kits were used to isolate CD4 and CD8 T-cell fractions. TriZol was used to extract RNA from bulk PBMCs, CD4 and CD8 fractions, and dextramer-positive and dextramer-negative fractions. The run used an Illumina NovaSeq 6000. TCR cDNA was synthesized by 5'RACE template switching, through which a universal primer site and unique molecular identifiers were introduced. Priming of cDNA synthesis was performed from both the TCR alpha and TCR beta constant segments. Libraries were amplified in two PCR steps, with sample barcodes and sequencing adapters added in the second step. Sequencing of libraries was done on Illumina HiSeq 2500 (2x100 bp) or NovaSeq (2x150 bp). As for the authors' bioinformatics: Reads were demultiplexed and collapsed into UMI consensus sequences with MIGEC, and V(D)J alignment was performed with MiXCR. Using edgeR on replicate PBMC samples, clonotypes were called vaccine-responding if FDR was below 0.01 and the log2 fold change was above 5 up to day 15. Each bulk clonotype received a CD4 or CD8 identity based on whether the sequenced CD4 or CD8 repertoire contained that clonotype at higher abundance. Starting from the raw public reads, TCRdb applied fastp trimming at Q25, assembled clones with MiXCR and retained in-frame beta chains. Entries are consolidated by CDR3 protein sequence, retaining the most common genes and DNA. None of the V and J calls come from the authors' own analysis; TCRdb made them. For this sample there are 120,000 or so distinct CDR3 sequences; around 15% appear just once. Together, the top ten hold 43% of the sample.

The germline V gene provides CDR1 SGHAT and CDR2 FQNNGV. The CDR3 covers 13 residues, taking in both the cysteine and the phenylalanine. The sequence is cut down to CDR3 DNA, 39 bases in frame from base 1. The germline V end is reduced by 4 bases and the J end by 7 bases; junction bases left unmatched: 2. This specimen consisted of CD8+ T cells sorted from PBMCs, obtained 5 days after the yellow fever booster vaccination. This TCR was sampled from a man between 18 and 35 years old who received the YFV17D yellow fever vaccine. The rearranged chain carries TRBV11-2 and TRBJ2-1; TRBD1 aligns with 9 central bases. The nucleotides are TGTGCCAGCAGCTGGGACAGGGTAAATGAGCAGTTCTTC. This sequence encodes CASSWDRVNEQFF.